This is a list of T cell receptor beta chains from one sample in a study of T cells in Graves' hyperthyroidism and ophthalmopathy. TCRdb reprocessed the multiplex PCR reads via MiXCR and lists one record per CDR3 protein. The sample lists approximately 34,000 distinct CDR3 sequences; around half were seen once. The sequenced material came from blood. These receptors were collected from a woman in her thirties or forties with Graves' ophthalmopathy. The conserved cysteine and the conserved F or W are not part of the CDR3 here.

>TRBV7-2|TRBJ2-7
ASSSGGVIGYEQY
>TRBV29-1|TRBJ1-4
SVEDGRVNEKLF
>TRBV12-3/TRBV12-4|TRBJ1-2
ASSPAGGEGYT
>TRBV6-5|TRBJ2-6
ASRKPSGANVLT
>TRBV10-1|TRBJ2-1
ARPLSGLNNEQF
>TRBV15|TRBJ1-1
ATSRDLKGAEAF
>TRBV2|TRBJ1-5
ASSEDWAQPQH
>TRBV7-9|TRBJ1-1
ASSLGQGVTEAF
>TRBV10-3|TRBJ1-4
AISVRTNEKLF
>TRBV24-1|TRBJ2-5
ATSDAGCLQETQY
>TRBV9|TRBJ2-3
ASSVGEVRTDTQY
>TRBV20-1|TRBJ2-3
SALVGGEQY
>TRBV7-2|TRBJ2-7
ASSAAKYSYEQY
>TRBV11-2|TRBJ2-5
ASSLEASPQETQY
>TRBV20-1|TRBJ1-2
SATRGGKYGYT
>TRBV19|TRBJ2-1
ASSDARSEQF
>TRBV10-3|TRBJ2-1
AIRTVMKQF
>TRBV19|TRBJ2-7
ASSNPKPGVYEQY
>TRBV9|TRBJ1-3
ASSVDGGGDTIY
>TRBV6-5|TRBJ1-1
ASSTSPGVPAF
>TRBV29-1|TRBJ2-1
SVREGTSGQSSYNEQF
>TRBV4-3|TRBJ1-5
ASSQDVNQPQH
>TRBV25-1|TRBJ1-1
ASSEFGHRDEAF
>TRBV7-6|TRBJ1-4
ASSPRDIGKLL
>TRBV10-1|TRBJ2-7
ASSELTMADSYEQY
>TRBV6-1|TRBJ2-7
ASSGTSGGQLSYEQY
>TRBV5-1|TRBJ2-5
ASSSLPGSQETQY
>TRBV29-1|TRBJ1-1
SVDRLNTEAF
>TRBV5-4|NA
ASSPGTSGGKRTQH
>TRBV19|TRBJ2-4
ASSMGKGGILY
>TRBV7-2|TRBJ2-1
ASSLVGREEQF
>TRBV4-1|TRBJ2-1
ASSQDLAGGSVEQF
>TRBV6-5|TRBJ1-5
ASSTGTAQNQPQH
>TRBV30|TRBJ2-1
AGMGRGTGGYNEQF
>TRBV7-2|TRBJ2-3
ASSLGTSGTQY
>TRBV7-2|TRBJ1-6
ASSLLSYNSPLH
>TRBV28|TRBJ1-1
ASSSMEGGVTEAF
>TRBV9|TRBJ2-3
ASSVAGGGGADTQY
>TRBV29-1|TRBJ2-7
SVGLSGGWEQY
>TRBV12-3/TRBV12-4|TRBJ2-3
ASSKEGRRADTQY
>TRBV7-2|TRBJ2-7
ASSLALAGGTGELSGS
>TRBV6-5|TRBJ1-2
ASSPFHNRVQDGYT
>TRBV27|TRBJ2-7
ASSLGQGNEQY
>TRBV6-4|TRBJ2-1
ASSEGLDYNEQF
>TRBV6-2/TRBV6-3|TRBJ2-1
ASSTGLGNNEQF
>TRBV20-1|TRBJ2-5
SARDSGGVQETQY
>TRBV10-3|TRBJ2-7
AISETSGSSYEQY
>TRBV5-1|TRBJ1-2
ASSFRQGNTGEAGLDGYT
>TRBV24-1|TRBJ2-1
ANSPVASGRNEQF
>TRBV9|TRBJ1-4
AGSVTGGLNTGELF
>TRBV4-2|TRBJ1-2
ASSQSTQGAKYGYT
>TRBV12-3/TRBV12-4|TRBJ2-3
ASSLMVSTDTQY